Detailed here is one T cell receptor beta chain. Germline CDR1 reads ENHRY; CDR2 reads SYGVKD. The CDR3 sequence is 13 residues long. This sample was included in a study of T cells in Graves' hyperthyroidism and ophthalmopathy. The TCR beta CDR3 regions underwent amplification using RNA transcripts as the source. The HTBI set primed first-round TCR CDR3 RT-PCR. TCRdb analysed the multiplex PCR reads with MiXCR anew, one entry per CDR3 protein. The data contain 600,000 or so distinct CDR3 sequences, about 45% of them seen just once; the ten biggest clones take up roughly 8.2%. This receptor was taken from a woman between 18 and 29 years old with Graves' hyperthyroidism. The rearrangement uses TRBV10-3 and TRBJ2-7, with D maybe TRBD1 (6 bases). The J call may be faulty, since TRBJ2-1 better matches the DNA end. The sample taken for sequencing was peripheral blood or thyroid tissue (not recorded which). The CDR3 DNA reads TGTGCCATCAGTGATCAACAGGGTAATGAGCAGTTCTTC. Its translation is CAISDQQGNEQFF.